One and the same sample provided the 18 T cell receptor beta chains below, sequenced in a study of response to subunit inactivated influenza vaccine. TCRdb re-called the RT-PCR reads through MiXCR, storing one row per CDR3 protein. The table has 400,000 to 550,000 distinct CDR3 sequences, 25% seen once. The sample consisted of CD4+ T cells sorted from PBMCs, taken more than 4 days after vaccination. The receptors come from a middle-aged man who received an inactivated influenza vaccine.

J is TRBJ2-7 and V is TRBV12-3 or TRBV12-4, with TRBD2 identical over 14 bases. The CDR3 loop spans 16 amino acids. The V gene end was trimmed by 6 bases and the J gene end by 5 bases; junction bases not matched to a gene: 9. CDR3: CASSMHRTSGGNEQYF. CDR3 in DNA: TGTGCCAGCAGCATGCACCGGACTAGCGGGGGGAACGAGCAGTACTTC.

The gene calls are TRBV10-3 and TRBJ2-1; either TRBD1 or TRBD2 may supply D (5 bases each). The CDR3 is 14 amino acids. The germline V gene encodes CDR1 ENHRY and CDR2 SYGVKD. Trimming cost V 6 bases and J 9 bases, with 18 bases left between them. CDR3 protein: CAIRGVDLTGEQFF. The DNA for the CDR3 is TGTGCCATCAGGGGGGTTGACCTTACGGGTGAGCAGTTCTTC.

This clonotype was seen more than once but under ten times. J is TRBJ2-3 and V is TRBV12-3 or TRBV12-4; 7 bases align to TRBD1. V shed 5 bases and J 9 bases; nucleotides not matched to a gene: 8. This CDR3 has 13 amino acids. Here the CDR3 DNA reads TGTGCCAGCAGTAGGGACAGAGAACGCACGCAGTATTTT. It encodes CASSRDRERTQYF.

This clonotype showed up just a few times. The chain is built from TRBV24-1 and TRBJ2-5; 11 positions agree with TRBD1. J was trimmed by 1 base and V by 5 bases; bases with no gene match: 5. The CDR3 covers 16 residues. CDR1 KGHDR and CDR2 SFDVKD come from the germline V gene. The CDR3 DNA follows: TGTGCCACCAGTGGATCCGGGACAGGGGGCCAAGAGACCCAGTACTTC. Amino acid sequence: CATSGSGTGGQETQYF.

This clonotype turned up a few times. V usage is TRBV18 and J usage is TRBJ2-3, with TRBD2 matching 7 bases. This CDR3 comprises 19 residues. V lost 3 bases to trimming and J lost 2 bases; unmatched junction nucleotides: 17. Germline assignment: CDR1 KGHSH and CDR2 LQKENI. The chain's CDR3 is CASSPLVKAGGGTTDTQYF. CDR3 nucleotide sequence: TGTGCCAGCTCACCTCTGGTGAAAGCCGGGGGAGGGACCACAGATACGCAGTATTTT.

The chain is built from TRBV20-1 and TRBJ2-2; no firm D call. Germline V CDR1 and CDR2: DFQATT, SNEGSKA (reference sequence). The CDR3 contains 14 residues. Trimming shortened V by 1 base and J by 5 bases, and 11 bases separated the two germline ends. The CDR3 sequence is CSARVVGGTGELFF. The CDR3 region has the DNA TGCAGTGCTAGAGTCGTGGGTGGGACCGGGGAGCTGTTTTTT.

The gene calls are TRBV11-3 and TRBJ2-1; 13 nucleotides match TRBD2. CDR1 is SGHNT, CDR2 YENEEA, per germline. Germline trimming cut 5 bases from V and 10 bases from J; bases unmatched to any gene: 14. The length of the CDR3 is 17 residues. CDR3 DNA: TGTGCCAGCAGCAGCCCCCCCGGGACTAGCGGGATGAGGGAGCAGTTCTTC. As protein: CASSSPPGTSGMREQFF.

The rearrangement uses TRBV3-1 and TRBJ2-7, with unresolved D. The CDR3 covers 12 residues. Trimming cost V 5 bases and J 9 bases, with 14 bases left between them. CDR1 and CDR2 (germline): LGHDT, YNNKEL (reference sequence). CDR3 sequence (DNA): TGTGCCAGCAGCTCAAGGGAATCGGGGCAGTACTTC. It codes for CASSSRESGQYF.

A few counts support this clonotype. The rearrangement uses TRBV11-2 and TRBJ2-5; TRBD2 matches 8 bases. Trimming cost V 4 bases and J 2 bases; bases outside gene matches: 9. The germline CDR1 and CDR2 sequences are SGHAT and FQNNGV. The CDR3 loop spans 16 amino acids. As DNA, the CDR3 is TGTGCCAGCAGCTCCCTACAGCGGGGGATACAAGAGACCCAGTACTTC. The encoded protein is CASSSLQRGIQETQYF. Supplemented by reference TRBV11-2 and TRBJ2-5, the full variable domain reads EAGVAQSPRYKIIEKRQSVAFWCNPISGHATLYWYQQILGQGPKLLIQFQNNGVVDDSQLPKDRFSAERLKGVDSTLKIQPAKLEDSAVYLCASSSLQRGIQETQYFGPGTRLLVL.

The genes are TRBV20-1 and TRBJ2-3; 10 nucleotides match TRBD2. The CDR3 length is 17 residues. CDR1 is DFQATT, CDR2 SNEGSKA, per germline (reference sequence). J gave up 2 bases and V 4 bases, and 12 bases lay outside the gene matches. The CDR3 sequence: CSATSLSGLADTDTQYF. CDR3 sequence (DNA): TGCAGTGCTACCTCACTCAGCGGACTAGCGGACACAGATACGCAGTATTTT.

The chain employs TRBV5-4 and TRBJ2-7, with D possibly TRBD2 on 6 matching bases. This CDR3 is 15 amino acids long. CDR1 SGHNT and CDR2 YYREEE come from the germline V gene (reference sequence). V was pared by 4 bases and J by 2 bases, with 16 bases between. The CDR3 loop reads CASSPGSRGTYEQYF. CDR3 nucleotide sequence: TGTGCCAGCAGCCCCGGTTCCCGGGGGACCTACGAGCAGTACTTC.

The chain is built from TRBV9 and TRBJ2-1; D not resolved. The V end lost 0 bases, the J end lost 0 bases, and 10 bases lay between the germline ends. Germline V CDR1 and CDR2: SGDLS, YYNGEE. The CDR3 sequence is 16 residues long. This CDR3 is CASSVGNAGSYNEQFF. DNA of the CDR3: TGTGCCAGCAGCGTAGGTAATGCAGGCTCCTACAATGAGCAGTTCTTC. Drawing the rest from reference TRBV9 and TRBJ2-1, the complete variable domain is DSGVTQTPKHLITATGQRVTLRCSPRSGDLSVYWYQQSLDQGLQFLIQYYNGEERAKGNILERFSAQQFPDLHSELNLSSLELGDSALYFCASSVGNAGSYNEQFFGPGTRLTVL.

The chain uses TRBV7-2 and TRBJ2-2, with D possibly being TRBD1 (5 bases). The CDR3 extends over 15 amino acids. The germline CDR1 and CDR2 sequences are SGHTA and FQGNSA. Trimming stripped 5 bases from V and 0 bases from J, with 10 bases between. The CDR3 region has the DNA TGTGCCAGCAGCCCTACAGGACCGAACACCGGGGAGCTGTTTTTT. Amino acid sequence: CASSPTGPNTGELFF.

The rearrangement uses TRBV5-1 and TRBJ2-7, with D tentatively TRBD2 (6 bases). Germline lookup yields CDR1 SGHRS and CDR2 YFSETQ. V was pared by 0 bases and J by 3 bases, with 10 bases between. The CDR3 is 14 residues long. CDR3 coding DNA: TGCGCCAGCAGCTTGGCCTGGAGGGACTACGAGCAGTACTTC. Its protein is CASSLAWRDYEQYF.

This chain connects TRBV20-1 to TRBJ1-1; D ambiguous. The length of the CDR3 is 13 residues. The V end lost 5 bases, the J end lost 2 bases, and 12 bases lay between the germline ends. Germline V gene sequence: CDR1 DFQATT, CDR2 SNEGSKA (reference sequence). CDR3 DNA sequence: TGCAGTGCTGTACTTGCAATAAACACTGAAGCTTTCTTT. Translation: CSAVLAINTEAFF.

This clonotype has more than one count but fewer than ten. V is TRBV7-6 and J is TRBJ1-1; no firm D call. The V gene's germline CDR1 is SGHVS and CDR2 FNYEAQ. Trimming cost V 1 base and J 3 bases, with 3 bases left between them. The CDR3 loop spans 12 amino acids. CDR3 sequence: CASSLVDTEAFF. CDR3 bases: TGTGCCAGCAGCTTAGTGGACACTGAAGCTTTCTTT.

The chain is built from TRBV10-3 and TRBJ2-1; D is possibly TRBD2 (6 bases). CDR1 ENHRY and CDR2 SYGVKD come from the germline V gene. V lost 5 bases and J lost 0, with 11 bases in between. The length of the CDR3 is 15 residues. Here the CDR3 reads CAISLAVSSYNEQFF. CDR3 DNA sequence: TGTGCCATCAGTTTAGCGGTGAGCTCCTACAATGAGCAGTTCTTC.

J is TRBJ2-7 and V is TRBV6-2 or TRBV6-3; tentatively, D is TRBD1 or TRBD2 (5 bases each). Trimming pared 6 bases from V and 0 bases from J, leaving 18 bases between. This CDR3 has 16 amino acids. The germline CDR1 and CDR2 sequences are MNHEY and SVGEGT. CDR3 nucleotides: TGTGCCAGCAGCTCCCTAGAAGGGACCAGCTCCTACGAGCAGTACTTC. Its protein is CASSSLEGTSSYEQYF.